These 8 T cell receptor beta chains were sequenced from one sample in a study of PD-L1 blockade in urothelial cancer. Generated by immunoSEQ multiplex PCR, the TCRdb table keeps only in-frame clones and is missing some. The profile covers 45,000 to 65,000 clones, with about 80% appearing a single time and 5.8% taken by the ten largest. The sample consisted of PBMCs, taken around atezolizumab (anti-PD-L1) treatment. All receptors derive from a man aged 35 to 55 with urothelial cancer.

V and J are TRBV18 and TRBJ1-1, with D unclear. This CDR3 contains 16 residues. Looked up from germline, CDR1 is KGHSH and CDR2 is LQKENI. V was clipped by 2 bases and J by 7 bases, with 20 bases between them. The CDR3 protein is CASSPGVRPLGGEAFF. CDR3 DNA: TGTGCCAGCTCACCAGGGGTTCGGCCCCTAGGAGGTGAAGCTTTCTTT. The whole variable domain, remainder taken from reference TRBV18 and TRBJ1-1, is NAGVMQNPRHLVRRRGQEARLRCSPMKGHSHVYWYRQLPEEGLKFMVYLQKENIIDESGMPKERFSAEFPKEGPSILRIQQVVRGDSAAYFCASSPGVRPLGGEAFFGQGTRLTVV.

The sample holds a few counts of this clone. The chain recombines TRBV2 with TRBJ2-7; 10 bases fit TRBD1. Germline V lookup: CDR1 SNHLY, CDR2 FYNNEI. J was trimmed by 6 bases and V by 6 bases; bases with no gene match: 8. The CDR3 spans 14 residues. CDR3 protein: CASRSDRGKGEQYF. The CDR3 nucleotides read TGTGCCAGCAGGTCGGACAGGGGGAAGGGCGAGCAGTACTTC.

The gene calls are TRBV30 and TRBJ2-7; a weak D match, TRBD2 (6 bases). Germline V gives CDR1 GTSNPN, CDR2 SVGIG (reference sequence). Trimming left V 4 bases short and J 2 bases short, with 12 bases between. The CDR3 contains 13 residues. The CDR3 protein is CAWKTSFTYEQYF. CDR3 DNA sequence: TGTGCCTGGAAAACTAGCTTTACCTACGAGCAGTACTTC.

The gene calls are TRBV9 and TRBJ2-1; perhaps TRBD2 as D (5 bases). The CDR3 has 13 residues. The V end lost 0 bases, the J end lost 5 bases, and 6 bases lay between the germline ends. CDR1 SGDLS and CDR2 YYNGEE come from the germline V gene. The CDR3 loop reads CASSVGRDNEQFF. The CDR3 nucleotides read TGTGCCAGCAGCGTAGGGCGGGACAATGAGCAGTTCTTC.

V usage is TRBV19 and J usage is TRBJ2-5, with a possible D match to TRBD1 (7 bases). This CDR3 has 15 residues. V was shortened by 1 base and J by 5 bases, with 14 bases between the two germline ends. Germline CDR1 is LNHDA and CDR2 is SQIVND (reference sequence). The CDR3 coding sequence is TGTGCCAGTAGTATAGGCCAGACAGGGAGGGAGACCCAGTACTTC. Encoded protein: CASSIGQTGRETQYF.

This clone was observed a handful of times. This sequence joins TRBV6-1 and TRBJ2-7; the match to TRBD2 covers 7 bases. V lost 2 bases to trimming and J lost 3 bases; unmatched junction nucleotides: 10. This CDR3 region has 16 residues. Germline CDR1 reads MNHNS; CDR2 reads SASEGT. The DNA of the CDR3 is TGTGCCAGCAGTGAAAGCTGGGGGGGGGACGGCTACGAGCAGTACTTC. Protein: CASSESWGGDGYEQYF.

The J gene is TRBJ2-7, the V gene TRBV6-1, with D perhaps matching TRBD1 (5 bases). The CDR3 is 12 amino acids. Deletions cut 0 bases from V and 6 bases from J, with 6 bases between. Germline V gene data show CDR1 as MNHNS and CDR2 as SASEGT. Here the CDR3 reads CASSEARAEQYF. The CDR3 nucleotides read TGTGCCAGCAGTGAAGCCAGGGCCGAGCAGTACTTC.

In the case of this clone: One end of the junction varies from germline; a read error may be responsible. The J gene is TRBJ2-2, the V gene TRBV6-4, with D perhaps matching TRBD2 (5 bases). Germline V gene data show CDR1 as MRHNA and CDR2 as SNTAGT. The CDR3 has 18 amino acids. CDR3 protein: CKQTPQKRLAGYTGELFF. CDR3 coding DNA: TGCAAGCAGACCCCCCAAAAGCGGCTAGCTGGATACACCGGGGAGCTGTTTTTT.